The entry below gives a single T cell receptor (beta chain) sequence along with its context. The V end was cut by 0 bases, the J end by 15 bases, with 11 bases between. The CDR3 spans 12 residues. Germline V gives CDR1 SGHVS, CDR2 FNYEAQ. These data originate in a study of a mutant IDH1 vaccine in newly diagnosed glioma. Time point noted: baseline, week 1 (first vaccination visit). Stated treatment: pre-vaccination baseline after standard-of-care therapy. Sequencing used immunoSEQ multiplex PCR; TCRdb keeps in-frame clones, though not all of them. The sample lists some 90,000 clones, about four fifths seen once, with roughly 5% in the top ten.

The source of this sequence is a man aged 35 to 55 with glioma. Some clones in this sample may be carry-over from other donors' samples. This material consisted of PBMCs, taken from a glioma patient treated with radiotherapy, temozolomide or both. The rearrangement joins TRBV7-6 to TRBJ1-4; D perhaps matches TRBD1 (5 bases). The CDR3 region has the DNA TGTGCCAGCAGCTTAGCCGGGACTGATTTGTTTTTT. It codes for CASSLAGTDLFF.